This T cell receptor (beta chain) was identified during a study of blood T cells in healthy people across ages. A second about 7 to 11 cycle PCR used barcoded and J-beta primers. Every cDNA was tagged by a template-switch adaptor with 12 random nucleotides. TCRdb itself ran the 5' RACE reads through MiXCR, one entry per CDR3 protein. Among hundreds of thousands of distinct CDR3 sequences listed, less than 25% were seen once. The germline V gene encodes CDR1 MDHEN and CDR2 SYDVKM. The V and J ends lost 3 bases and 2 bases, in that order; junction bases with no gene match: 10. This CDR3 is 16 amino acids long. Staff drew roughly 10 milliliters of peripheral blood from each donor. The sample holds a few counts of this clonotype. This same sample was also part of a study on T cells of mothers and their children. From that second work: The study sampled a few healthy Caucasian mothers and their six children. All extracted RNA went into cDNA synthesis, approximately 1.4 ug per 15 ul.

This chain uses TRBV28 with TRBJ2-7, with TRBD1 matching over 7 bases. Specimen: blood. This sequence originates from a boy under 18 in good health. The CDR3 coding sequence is TGTGCCAGCAGTTTTAGGTTAGGGACAGCTACCTACGAGCAGTACTTC. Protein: CASSFRLGTATYEQYF.